This record looks at one T cell receptor beta chain sequence and its context. The antigen is not known. The record originates from a study of response to subunit inactivated influenza vaccine. Study-wide results and limits: With each seasonal influenza vaccination, the authors suggested, few new T cells are recruited.

The V end was cut by 5 bases, the J end by 1 base, with 17 bases between. The CDR3 contains 17 residues. The V gene's germline CDR1 is MDHEN and CDR2 SYDVKM. Each CDR3 protein is one row after TCRdb ran MiXCR on the RT-PCR reads. This table holds roughly 500,000 distinct CDR3 sequences, 25% found once. The clonotype comes from a man in his fifties or sixties who received an inactivated influenza vaccine. The gene calls are TRBV28 and TRBJ2-2; D remains ambiguous. Sequenced here: CD4+ T cells sorted from PBMCs, sampled roughly 5 days after vaccination. The CDR3 DNA reads TGTGCCAGCAGTAGGATGGGGAACTTCGGGAACACCGGGGAGCTGTTTTTT. Translated, it gives CASSRMGNFGNTGELFF. The variable domain in full, completed from reference TRBV28 and TRBJ2-2, reads DVKVTQSSRYLVKRTGEKVFLECVQDMDHENMFWYRQDPGLGLRLIYFSYDVKMKEKGDIPEGYSVSREKKERFSLILESASTNQTSMYLCASSRMGNFGNTGELFFGEGSRLTVL.